This TCR beta chain was retrieved from a study of blood T cell repertoires in COVID-19 (dated by TCRdb to 2018 to 2020). At the level of the whole study: The collaborator samples originated in the United States, Italy and Spain and spanned the acute and convalescent phases of COVID-19. The material from the prospective study consisted of cDNA or gDNA derived from T cells, B-cell-depleted T cells, or PBMCs. Deeply sampled blood TCRbeta repertoires from subjects exposed to, actively infected with, or recovered from COVID-19 were included in the dataset. The repertoires were released in a freely available public database meant as a resource for research on the immune response to SARS-CoV-2. The samples were drawn from two sources: the first 160 participants of the ongoing ImmuneRACE study, and 1,254 subjects contributed by 6 global collaborators. The sample metadata nearly always contained a de-identified subject ID, COVID-19 status, age in years and sex. Where available, HLA class I and class II types were obtained from metadata supplied by the sample provider rather than from assay-based typing. Study-wide conclusions, independent of this receptor: How much clinical and demographic metadata was included differed by source and by participant, and the metadata was provided uncurated.

Collaborating institutions collected whole blood in K2EDTA tubes following their own protocols. For TCRbeta analysis, collaborator samples were shipped as frozen whole blood, as isolated PBMCs, or as DNA extracted from either sample type. A note on this clone: This clone's antigen is unknown. Per-base qualities were not stored, and no clone one base away is much larger.

The immunoSEQ Assay, a bias-controlled multiplex PCR, was used to amplify TCRbeta CDR3 regions from genomic DNA. The published analysis was carried out like this. The number of nucleated cells in each sample was estimated from the amplification of reference gene primers within the assay. To quantify the absolute abundance of each unique TCRbeta CDR3 rearrangement, sequence reads were collapsed and filtered. Productive Simpson clonality was computed per sample as the square root of Simpson's diversity index over productive rearrangements. Entries here come from immuneACCESS through TCRdb and include only in-frame sequences with V and J called. Some clones fail to appear in such tables; in the studies checked, an unresolved V gene covers under half of the shortfall, and the cause of the remainder is unknown. V and J calls and clone size follow that table, whereas D and trimming were derived from the DNA. The table for this sample lists fewer than 30,000 clones; 89% of them were counted only once. The ten top clones hold roughly a fifth of the sample.

CDR1 and CDR2 are read off the germline V gene (reference sequence) as LGHDT and YNNKEL. The germline V end is reduced by 1 base and the J end by 5 bases; junction bases left unmatched: 3. The CDR3, cysteine through phenylalanine, is 14 amino acids long. Only the CDR3 region is kept as DNA, spanning 42 bases read in frame from base 1. Sample: peripheral blood. This clonotype originated in a human donor in a cohort sampled during active COVID-19. The chain links TRBV3-1 (or the pseudogene TRBV3-2) with TRBJ2-5; a stretch of 8 junction bases matches TRBD2. In nucleotides, the sequence is TGTGCCAGCAGCCAAGGGACTAGCAGGGAGACCCAGTACTTC. This encodes CASSQGTSRETQYF.